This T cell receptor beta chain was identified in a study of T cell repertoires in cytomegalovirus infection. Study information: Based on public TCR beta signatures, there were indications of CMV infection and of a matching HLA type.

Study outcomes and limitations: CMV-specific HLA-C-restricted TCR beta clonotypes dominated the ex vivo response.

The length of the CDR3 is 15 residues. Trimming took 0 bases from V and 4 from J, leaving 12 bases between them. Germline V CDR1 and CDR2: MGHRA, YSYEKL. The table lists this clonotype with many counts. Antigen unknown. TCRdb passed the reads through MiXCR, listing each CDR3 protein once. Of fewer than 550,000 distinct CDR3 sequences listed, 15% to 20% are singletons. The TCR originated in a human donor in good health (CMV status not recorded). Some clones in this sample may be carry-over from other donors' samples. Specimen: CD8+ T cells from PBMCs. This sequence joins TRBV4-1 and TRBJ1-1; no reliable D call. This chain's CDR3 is CASSQDVRALTEAFF. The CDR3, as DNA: TGCGCCAGCAGCCAAGATGTAAGGGCCCTCACTGAAGCTTTCTTT.